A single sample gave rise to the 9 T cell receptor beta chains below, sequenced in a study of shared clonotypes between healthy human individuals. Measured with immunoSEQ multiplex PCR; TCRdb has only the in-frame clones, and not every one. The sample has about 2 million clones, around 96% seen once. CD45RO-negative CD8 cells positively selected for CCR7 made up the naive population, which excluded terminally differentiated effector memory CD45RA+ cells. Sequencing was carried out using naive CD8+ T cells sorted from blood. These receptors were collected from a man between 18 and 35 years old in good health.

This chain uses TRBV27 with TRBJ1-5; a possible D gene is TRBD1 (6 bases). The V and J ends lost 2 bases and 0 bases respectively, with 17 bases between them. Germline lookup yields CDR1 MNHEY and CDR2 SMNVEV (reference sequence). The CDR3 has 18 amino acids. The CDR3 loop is CASSLTGGGILSNQPQHF. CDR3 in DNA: TGTGCCAGCAGTTTAACTGGGGGCGGGATCCTTAGCAATCAGCCCCAGCATTTT.

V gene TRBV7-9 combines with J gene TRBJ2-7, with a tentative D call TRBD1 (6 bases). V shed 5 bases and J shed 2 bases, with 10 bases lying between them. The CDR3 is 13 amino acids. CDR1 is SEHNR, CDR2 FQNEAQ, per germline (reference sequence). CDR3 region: CASSHRDTYEQYF. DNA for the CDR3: TGTGCCAGCAGCCACCGGGACACCTACGAGCAGTACTTC.

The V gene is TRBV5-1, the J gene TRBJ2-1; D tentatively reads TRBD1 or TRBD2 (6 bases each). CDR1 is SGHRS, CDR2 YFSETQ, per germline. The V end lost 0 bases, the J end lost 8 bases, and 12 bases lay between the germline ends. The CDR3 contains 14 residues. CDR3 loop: CASSLEGGFDEQFF. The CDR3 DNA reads TGCGCCAGCAGCTTGGAGGGGGGCTTCGATGAGCAGTTCTTC. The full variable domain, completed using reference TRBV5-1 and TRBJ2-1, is KAGVTQTPRYLIKTRGQQVTLSCSPISGHRSVSWYQQTPGQGLQFLFEYFSETQRNKGNFPGRFSGRQFSNSRSEMNVSTLELGDSALYLCASSLEGGFDEQFFGPGTRLTVL.

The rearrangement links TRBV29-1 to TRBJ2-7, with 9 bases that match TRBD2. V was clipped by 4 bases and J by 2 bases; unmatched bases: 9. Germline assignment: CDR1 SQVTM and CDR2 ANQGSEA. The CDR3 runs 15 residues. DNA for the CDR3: TGCAGCGTTGTTAGCGCAGCGGGGGGCCCCTACGAGCAGTACTTC. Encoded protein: CSVVSAAGGPYEQYF.

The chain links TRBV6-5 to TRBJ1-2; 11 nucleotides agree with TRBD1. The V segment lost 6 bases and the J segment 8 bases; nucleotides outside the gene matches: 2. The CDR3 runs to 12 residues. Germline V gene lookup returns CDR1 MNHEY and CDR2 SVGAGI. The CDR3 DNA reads TGTGCCAGCAGGGGGACAGGGGGAGGCTACACCTTC. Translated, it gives CASRGTGGGYTF.

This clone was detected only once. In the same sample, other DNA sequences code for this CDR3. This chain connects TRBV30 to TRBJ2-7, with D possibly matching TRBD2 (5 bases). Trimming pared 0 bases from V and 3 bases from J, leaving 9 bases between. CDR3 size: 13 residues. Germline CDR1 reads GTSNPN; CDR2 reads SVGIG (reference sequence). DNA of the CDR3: TGTGCCTGGAGTGTCCTAGCCGGCTACGAGCAGTACTTC. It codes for CAWSVLAGYEQYF. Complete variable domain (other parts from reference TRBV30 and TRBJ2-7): SQTIHQWPATLVQPVGSPLSLECTVEGTSNPNLYWYRQAAGRGLQLLFYSVGIGQISSEVPQNLSASRPQDRQFILSSKKLLLSDSGFYLCAWSVLAGYEQYFGPGTRLTVT.

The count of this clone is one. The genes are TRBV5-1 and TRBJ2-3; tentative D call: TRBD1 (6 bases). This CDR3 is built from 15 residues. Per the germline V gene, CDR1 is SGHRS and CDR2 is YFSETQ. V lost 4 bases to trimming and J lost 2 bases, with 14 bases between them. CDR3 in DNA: TGCGCCAGCAGCATCCGGGACACTACCACAGATACGCAGTATTTT. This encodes CASSIRDTTTDTQYF.

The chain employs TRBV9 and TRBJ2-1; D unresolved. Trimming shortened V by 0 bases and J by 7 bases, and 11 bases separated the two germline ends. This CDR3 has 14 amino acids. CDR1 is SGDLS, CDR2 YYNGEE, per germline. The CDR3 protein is CASSVGPIPNEQFF. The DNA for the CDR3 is TGTGCCAGCAGCGTAGGCCCGATTCCTAATGAGCAGTTCTTC.

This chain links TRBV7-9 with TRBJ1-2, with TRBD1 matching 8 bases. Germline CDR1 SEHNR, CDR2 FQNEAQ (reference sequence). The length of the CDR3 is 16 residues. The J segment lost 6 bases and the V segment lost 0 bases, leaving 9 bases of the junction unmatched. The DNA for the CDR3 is TGTGCCAGCAGCTTAGCCCCTCCCGACAGGGGTGATGGCTACACCTTC. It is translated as CASSLAPPDRGDGYTF.